The T cell receptor beta chain described here comes from a study of PD-1 and CTLA-4 blockade in melanoma. CDR1 is MGHRA and CDR2 is YSYEKL in the germline V gene. The CDR3 totals 15 residues. V shed 5 bases, J shed 2 bases, and the junction held 6 bases outside the gene matches. Sequencing was performed with immunoSEQ multiplex PCR; in TCRdb, only in-frame clones are kept and a portion is missing. Of 8,500 to 13,000 clones in the sample, around four fifths were seen once. This TCR was recovered from a human donor with melanoma. This chain joins TRBV4-1 and TRBJ1-2, with 9 bases aligning to TRBD1. The source material was CD8+ T cells from peripheral blood, sampled from a patient given anti-PD-1 treatment. CDR3 region: CASSVTGTGNYGYTF. CDR3 nucleotide sequence: TGCGCCAGCAGCGTAACCGGGACAGGGAACTATGGCTACACCTTC.